This entry concerns a single TCR beta chain. CDR1 is KGHSH and CDR2 is LQKENI in the germline V gene. CDR3 length: 15 amino acids. The ends lost 3 bases at V and 4 bases at J; junction bases unmatched: 5. TCRdb keeps only in-frame clones here, not all; method: immunoSEQ multiplex PCR. The sample lists 250,000 to 300,000 clones, roughly 88% occurring once. The entry originates in a study of blood T cell repertoires in COVID-19. Across the whole study: The samples span acute and convalescent COVID-19 from the United States, Italy and Spain.

V usage is TRBV18 and J usage is TRBJ1-2, with 10 bases lining up with TRBD1. The clonotype originates from a woman aged 30 to 39 with acute or convalescent COVID-19. Sequenced sample: peripheral blood. The CDR3 reads CASSPPGQGRYGYTF. DNA for the CDR3: TGTGCCAGCTCACCCCCGGGACAGGGGCGCTATGGCTACACCTTC.